The sequence of this T cell receptor beta chain was determined in a study of tumor-infiltrating lymphocytes in primary liver carcinoma. Study-level background: Donors had hepatocellular carcinoma or combined HCC and intrahepatic cholangiocarcinoma. Samples yielded about 3.65 to 7.5 million productive TCRbeta reads, similar across tissue types.

It was from roughly 20-30 mg of unsorted bulk tissue that RNA and DNA were co-extracted. The CDR3 is made up of 17 amino acids. The V gene lost 5 bases and the J gene lost 0 bases, with 17 bases spanning the gap. Germline CDR1 ENHRY, CDR2 SYGVKD. The researchers produced TCR beta cDNA from roughly 500 ng total RNA with a constant-region primer. A slightly modified ARM-PCR protocol with three nested multiplex PCR rounds produced these TCR beta libraries. TRBV1-TRBV30 forward and Cbeta reverse primers drove the first two approximately 10-cycle rounds. MiXCR, run by TCRdb on the multiplex PCR reads, gives a single entry per CDR3 protein. The sample has roughly 50,000 distinct CDR3 sequences; about 70% are singletons. This clonotype was recorded many times. The antigen remains undetermined. Study results and limitations: Tumor tissue displayed a significantly greater top-250-clone fraction than blood (p = 0.039). The overlap of tumor-adjacent and tumor-blood pairs was smaller than that of tumor region pairs.

This TCR was recovered from a man aged 35 to 55 with primary liver carcinoma and hepatitis B virus infection. The sample comprised liver tumor tissue from sampling region 2. Subset noted: tumor region T2, inferior pole. The chain has TRBV10-3 and TRBJ2-1; tentative D call: TRBD2 (5 bases). The CDR3 bases are TGTGCCATCAGTACCTCCGCACTAGGGAGCTCCTACAATGAGCAGTTCTTC. This encodes CAISTSALGSSYNEQFF.